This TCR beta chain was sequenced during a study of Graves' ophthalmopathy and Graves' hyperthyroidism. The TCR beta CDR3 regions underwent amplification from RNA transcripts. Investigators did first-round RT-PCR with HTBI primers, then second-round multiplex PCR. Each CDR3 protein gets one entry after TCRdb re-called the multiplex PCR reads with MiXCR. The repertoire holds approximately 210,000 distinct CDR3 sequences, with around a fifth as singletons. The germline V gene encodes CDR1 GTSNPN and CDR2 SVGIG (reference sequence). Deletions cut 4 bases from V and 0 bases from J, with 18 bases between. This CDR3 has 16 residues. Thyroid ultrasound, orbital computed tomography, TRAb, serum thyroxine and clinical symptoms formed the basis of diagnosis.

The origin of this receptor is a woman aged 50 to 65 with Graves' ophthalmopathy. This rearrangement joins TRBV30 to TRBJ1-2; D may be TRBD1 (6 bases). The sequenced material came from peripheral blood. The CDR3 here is CAWKRDTTQTNYGYTF. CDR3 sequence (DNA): TGTGCCTGGAAACGGGACACCACACAAACTAACTATGGCTACACCTTC.